This TCR beta chain was profiled in a study of cytomegalovirus exposure and HLA in healthy donors. Comment on this clone: What it binds is not known.

Findings and limits, study-wide: Relative to equally common others, HLA-associated TCR beta chains showed greater clonal expansion in a later analysis. In an earlier analysis, in fewer than 700 donors, most V segments appeared productive either ~90% or ~30% of the time.

PCR used 60 Vbeta primers and 13 Jbeta primers. TCRdb's copy holds only in-frame clones and misses some; the assay was immunoSEQ multiplex PCR. The repertoire consists of around 120,000 clones, with about 80% occurring once and the leading ten covering 4%. Sequencing was performed on PBMCs. The TCR originated in a woman in her thirties or forties in good health and CMV-seronegative.

CDR3 DNA sequence: TGTGCCAGCAGGACCGGGACTAGCGGGAGGTTGACGGAGCAGTTCTTC. It specifies CASRTGTSGRLTEQFF. The rearrangement joins TRBV5-4 to TRBJ2-1, with 15 nucleotides matching TRBD2. Per germline, CDR1 SGHNT and CDR2 YYREEE (reference sequence). J lost 10 bases, V lost 5 bases, and 10 bases had no gene match. The CDR3 sequence is 16 residues long.